The source of this T cell receptor beta chain is a study of identical twins. Germline V CDR1 and CDR2: LNHDA, SQIVND (reference sequence). CDR3 size: 14 residues. With V trimmed by 7 bases and J by 4 bases, 9 bases remained unmatched. There are a few counts of this clonotype. Its antigen is currently unknown. The study, taken as a whole, reports: Sequences that were out-of-frame, alpha and twin-shared displayed an excess of low generation probability. Conclusions relied on cross-sectional statistical analysis, not following the same donors.

A universal primer site arose from template switching, and cDNA bore unique molecular identifiers. One entry per CDR3 protein, called by TCRdb with MiXCR from the 5' RACE reads. This repertoire shows 1.5 million to 2 million distinct CDR3 sequences, around a third found once; its top ten account for approximately 0.29%. The sequence was collected from a newborn girl in good health. The chain uses TRBV19 and TRBJ1-2, with 7 bases that match TRBD1. Sequenced input: cord blood. The CDR3 protein is CASTEQGQIYGYTF. CDR3 sequence (DNA): TGTGCCAGTACCGAACAGGGGCAAATCTATGGCTACACCTTC. The full variable domain, rest sourced from reference TRBV19 and TRBJ1-2, is DGGITQSPKYLFRKEGQNVTLSCEQNLNHDAMYWYRQDPGQGLRLIYYSQIVNDFQKGDIAEGYSVSREKKESFPLTVTSAQKNPTAFYLCASTEQGQIYGYTFGSGTRLTVV.